This T cell receptor beta chain was identified during a study of cytomegalovirus exposure and HLA in healthy donors (dated by TCRdb to between 2016 and 2019). About the investigation overall: An earlier analysis of fewer than 750 of the donors reported around 280 Gb of sequence data and around 110 million unique TCR beta sequences obtained from 180 million or so T cells. About 320 gigabases of sequencing data and tens of millions of unique TCR sequences were included in an early release covering around 600 HLA-typed donors. Among the roughly 400 genotyped donors, approximately 77% belonged to the genetic ancestry cluster associated with self-reported Caucasian donors. The study aimed to test whether cataloging public T cell receptors could reveal signatures of past pathogen exposure. The study used immunosequencing to profile the T cell repertoires of 666 subjects and linked those repertoires to cytomegalovirus serostatus. In addition to the first cohort of around 670 subjects, a separate validation cohort of 120 different subjects was used. The study combined high-throughput TCR immunosequencing, statistical association of individual TCRs with disease status, and machine learning to predict cytomegalovirus infection status. To study patterns of TCR occurrence, a later analysis re-analyzed previously published TCR beta repertoires from hundreds of donors and added high-resolution HLA genotyping. Rather than drawing on any new phenotypic data, the later analysis identified candidate immune exposures from TCR beta sequences and the way those sequences occurred across donors. An earlier analysis of 587 of the donors used high-throughput TCR beta sequencing to judge whether each TCR beta V gene segment behaved as functional or pseudogenic. Donor age, sex, ethnicity and CMV serostatus were collected together with the repertoire data. A later genetic analysis took genome-wide SNP genotypes for 398 of the 666 donors and used that subset as a discovery cohort. Every discovery cohort repertoire had been produced on one sequencing platform. HLA typing covered class I and class II loci at four-digit resolution. The number of typed donors differed by locus: 629-630 for A, B, C, DRB1 and DQB1; 500 to 550 for DQA1; 600 to 610 for DPA1; and 400 to 480 for DPB1. About five DR-DQ haplotypes were treated as single units for association and clustering because of strong linkage in the cohort. Among roughly 370 genotyped donors of the cohort, an average of around 240,000 unique TCR beta nucleotide sequences were sequenced per donor, about a sixth of them non-productive.

The cohort was made up of approximately 670 healthy bone marrow donors. At the time of sampling, every cohort member was nominally healthy, though immune exposures that went unrecorded were likely present. The donor was CMV seropositive and belonged to the group of 250 to 300 seropositive cohort members. A peripheral blood sample was collected from each donor, and TCR beta sequencing was performed on peripheral blood mononuclear cells. The Qiagen DNeasy Blood Extraction Kit was used to extract genomic DNA from the blood cell samples. Libraries were prepared through the immunoSEQ multiplex PCR assay. A mixture of 60 forward primers for TCR Vbeta segments and 13 reverse primers for TCR Jbeta segments was used in the multiplex PCR. A multiplex PCR assay on genomic DNA amplified the CDR3 region of rearranged TCR beta genes. The Illumina HiSeq System was used to sequence the amplified TCR beta libraries as 87-base-pair reads. In the authors' own workflow: A later analysis counted about 82 million unique TCR beta chains across the 700 or so repertoires, and some 11 million of these chains were shared by at least two donors. To remove PCR and sequencing errors, raw reads were error-corrected and collapsed into unique sequences using a nearest-neighbor algorithm that merged closely related sequences. To assign V, D and J gene segments, CDR3 sequences were aligned to IMGT reference sequences. For a sequence to be retained, a match of at least six nucleotides to both a V gene segment and a J gene segment was required. Rearrangements were classified as productive when the CDR3 lacked stop codons and remained in frame with V and J, and all other rearrangements were classified as non-productive. CDR3 was defined by IMGT convention, running from the second conserved V-encoded cysteine to the conserved J-encoded phenylalanine. In an earlier analysis of approximately 590 of the donors, sequences lacking an unambiguous match to a single V gene segment were excluded. An earlier analysis of over 450 of the donors classified V segments as functional when productive rearrangements were above 56.7% and as segregating when the standard deviation between donors was above 5%. To diagnose cytomegalovirus status from the catalog of TCR beta chain sequences, a statistical classification framework was built. In a later analysis, V and J genes were assigned by comparing TCR nucleotide sequences against IMGT/GENE-DB human TR gene sequences. A later analysis assigned CDR3 sequences and most-parsimonious VDJ recombination scenarios with the TCRdist pipeline. In a later analysis, every TCR beta chain was defined by the combination of its CDR3 amino acid sequence and its V-gene family, and reads without a unique V-gene family were dropped. To address suspected cross-contamination and a sequencing artifact, a later analysis removed 550 to 750 highly shared, low-generation-probability nucleotide sequences. For each public chain, a later analysis derived a clonal expansion index from normalized ranks of inferred template counts within each repertoire. In a later analysis, generation probabilities were computed with a VDJ recombination model fitted to out-of-frame rearrangements, and the resulting probabilities were checked against IGoR. In a later analysis, hypergeometric tests were used to score TCR-TCR, TCR-HLA and TCR-CMV co-occurrence, with a repertoire-size bias correction applied to TCR pairs. To estimate false discovery rates, a later analysis permuted the HLA or CMV assignments 20 times. In a later analysis, co-occurring TCRs were grouped with DBSCAN, and TCRdist sequence similarity was added when clustering was performed within HLA-allele-positive subsets. Co-occurrence clustering excluded repertoires with fewer than 30,000 or more than 120,000 public chains, plus five with anomalous nucleotide sharing. TCRdb holds this immuneACCESS table with in-frame rearrangements only. Some clones are missing; in checked studies, unresolved V genes explain under half, and the rest has no known cause. That table is the source of V, J and clone size, and D and trimming were worked out from the DNA. The record for this sample contains fewer than 95,000 clones. The ten largest clones capture roughly 4.7% of the sample.

On this clone: The antigen it binds to is not known.

The research as a whole found: At a false discovery rate of 0.05, a later analysis linked some 17,000 TCR beta sequences to specific HLA alleles. In vitro tests confirmed that a few of the cytomegalovirus-associated TCR beta chains recognize cytomegalovirus antigens. The classifier was reported to diagnose cytomegalovirus status with high specificity and sensitivity in both the original cohort and the validation cohort. In a later genetic analysis, fewer N-insertions in productive TCRs were reported among donors in an Asian-associated ancestry cluster than the 666-donor mean. In an earlier analysis of under 600 of the donors, most TCR beta V segments were observed in productive rearrangements about 87% or about 30% of the time, broadly matching IMGT annotations. A later analysis found that TCR association rates varied across HLA loci, with DRB1 alleles showing the most associated TCRs and HLA-C alleles the fewest. The authors suggested that the approach could potentially be extended to other disease states and immunological phenotypes. The study listed 150 to 200 TCR beta chains as associated with cytomegalovirus. The only immune exposure information available for the cohort was CMV serostatus. Roughly uniform sequencing depth across donors was assumed in presence/absence analyses, although this assumption may not hold. Most CMV-associated TCR beta chains appeared to be HLA-restricted in a later analysis, and the HLA associations seemed to be driven largely by CMV exposure. The earlier analysis of 450 to 700 of the donors excluded 15 to 20 rarely observed V segments, including chromosome 9 orphons, because counts were too low. Linkage disequilibrium might explain the correlated functional status among segregating V segments, but an unknown experimental factor could not be excluded. A later genetic analysis associated a missense DCLRE1C variant with V-gene and J-gene trimming of TCR beta chains, and an independent cohort replicated the association. While some public TCRs were present in many individuals, most TCR sequences turned up only very rarely across donors. Because HLA typing was missing for some donors at each locus, association tests included only the typed subset. Strong co-occurrence of HLA alleles, especially DR and DQ, made assigning TCR associations to individual alleles difficult. A further reported finding was that TCR beta sequences accurately predicted the HLA-A and HLA-B alleles for most subjects in the first cohort. In a later analysis, HLA-associated TCR beta chains were found to be more clonally expanded and to have lower generation probabilities than equally common non-associated chains. In a later analysis, several top co-occurrence clusters were reported to appear linked to parvovirus B19, influenza, CMV and Epstein-Barr virus. A group of highly shared sequence variants was considered likely to be a technical artifact of the sequencing pipeline. The cohort was sequenced for TCR beta chains only, and without alpha or paired-chain data the features that could be detected were limited.

Source material: PBMCs. This clonotype was obtained from a woman aged 40 to 49 in good health and CMV-seropositive.

The sequenced DNA: TGTGCCAGCAGCCAAGACGCCGGACTAGCGGGGGGCGAAGAGACCCAGTACTTC. Protein translation: CASSQDAGLAGGEETQYF. The chain joins TRBV4-2 to TRBJ2-5, and TRBD2 aligns with 14 junction nucleotides. V is trimmed back by 0 bases and J by 3 bases, and the junction contains 6 bases that no gene match accounts for. The CDR3 has 18 amino acids, counting the end cysteine and phenylalanine. Just the 54-base CDR3 DNA is kept, in frame starting at base 1. CDR1 and CDR2 are drawn from the germline V gene: LGHNA, YNFKEQ.